The rows below give T cell receptor beta chains drawn from one sample of a study of blood T cell repertoires in COVID-19. Only in-frame clones appear in the TCRdb table, and some are missing; sequencing was by immunoSEQ multiplex PCR. The table lists more than 75,000 clones, 88% of them singletons. The sample comprised peripheral blood. Receptors originate from a woman of 80 years or more with active COVID-19. The CDR3 runs from the conserved cysteine through the conserved F or W. A D gene is named only where the DNA matches it firmly. Some rows have no size entry. The others give once, few or many, or a class for an expanded clone.

j_call: TRBJ2-7; d_call: TRBD2; v_call: TRBV7-8; clone_size: .; cdr3_aa: CASSSTSGRTYEQYF; cdr3_nt: TGTGCCAGCAGCAGTACTAGCGGGAGAACCTACGAGCAGTACTTC
j_call: TRBJ2-7; d_call: .; v_call: TRBV30; clone_size: .; cdr3_aa: CAWMGSGSGFYEQYF; cdr3_nt: TGTGCCTGGATGGGATCGGGGTCGGGTTTCTACGAGCAGTACTTC
j_call: TRBJ2-1; d_call: TRBD1; v_call: TRBV11-2; clone_size: .; cdr3_aa: CASSPGQGAEQFF; cdr3_nt: TGTGCCAGCAGCCCTGGACAGGGGGCGGAGCAGTTCTTC
j_call: TRBJ2-4; d_call: TRBD2; v_call: TRBV5-6; clone_size: .; cdr3_aa: CASSYRLAGPLKNIQYF; cdr3_nt: TGTGCCAGCAGCTACAGACTAGCGGGACCTCTTAAAAACATTCAGTACTTC
j_call: TRBJ2-2; d_call: TRBD1; v_call: TRBV19; clone_size: .; cdr3_aa: CASSIWLGTGNSGTGELFF; cdr3_nt: TGTGCCAGTAGTATATGGTTAGGGACAGGTAATTCAGGGACCGGGGAGCTGTTTTTT
j_call: TRBJ1-1; d_call: TRBD1; v_call: TRBV5-4; clone_size: .; cdr3_aa: CASSPGTGRTEAFF; cdr3_nt: TGTGCCAGCAGCCCGGGGACAGGGAGGACTGAAGCTTTCTTT
j_call: TRBJ1-2; d_call: .; v_call: TRBV5-1; clone_size: .; cdr3_aa: CASSQAREPRYGYTF; cdr3_nt: TGCGCCAGCAGCCAAGCTCGAGAGCCCCGCTATGGCTACACCTTC
j_call: TRBJ1-5; d_call: .; v_call: TRBV9; clone_size: few; cdr3_aa: CASSVGQSNQPQHF; cdr3_nt: TGTGCCAGCAGCGTAGGGCAGAGCAATCAGCCCCAGCATTTT
j_call: TRBJ2-3; d_call: TRBD2; v_call: TRBV6-6; clone_size: .; cdr3_aa: CASKEREGHMGDTQYF; cdr3_nt: TGTGCCAGCAAGGAGCGGGAGGGCCATATGGGAGATACGCAGTATTTT
j_call: TRBJ2-3; d_call: .; v_call: TRBV28; clone_size: .; cdr3_aa: CASSPPAEDFTDTQYF; cdr3_nt: TGTGCCAGCAGCCCCCCCGCCGAGGATTTCACAGATACGCAGTATTTT
j_call: TRBJ1-6; d_call: TRBD1; v_call: TRBV18; clone_size: once; cdr3_aa: CASSPRDRTNSPLHF; cdr3_nt: TGTGCCAGCTCACCCCGGGACAGGACCAATTCACCCCTCCACTTT
j_call: TRBJ1-2; d_call: TRBD1; v_call: TRBV5-1; clone_size: .; cdr3_aa: CASSLDRGRLYGYTF; cdr3_nt: TGCGCCAGCAGCTTGGACAGGGGGCGCCTCTATGGCTACACCTTC
j_call: TRBJ2-5; d_call: TRBD2; v_call: TRBV2; clone_size: .; cdr3_aa: CASRLTSGSFQETQYF; cdr3_nt: TGTGCCAGCAGGCTTACTAGCGGGTCATTTCAAGAGACCCAGTACTTC
j_call: TRBJ1-6; d_call: .; v_call: TRBV10-1; clone_size: .; cdr3_aa: CASSDSRVGNSPLHF; cdr3_nt: TGCGCCAGCAGTGACTCGCGGGTAGGCAATTCACCCCTCCACTTT
j_call: TRBJ2-3; d_call: TRBD2; v_call: TRBV27; clone_size: once; cdr3_aa: CASSPGRREGTDTQYF; cdr3_nt: TGTGCCAGCAGTCCGGGGAGGCGGGAGGGCACAGATACGCAGTATTTT
j_call: TRBJ2-3; d_call: .; v_call: TRBV5-4; clone_size: .; cdr3_aa: CASSLDLGRPDTQYF; cdr3_nt: TGTGCCAGCAGCTTGGATCTGGGGCGGCCAGATACGCAGTATTTT
j_call: TRBJ2-1; d_call: TRBD2; v_call: TRBV9; clone_size: .; cdr3_aa: CASTRAGDAGEQFF; cdr3_nt: TGTGCCAGCACGCGAGCGGGAGACGCAGGTGAGCAGTTCTTC
j_call: TRBJ2-1; d_call: TRBD2; v_call: TRBV19; clone_size: once; cdr3_aa: CASSISAGAWNEQFF; cdr3_nt: TGTGCCAGTAGTATATCAGCGGGGGCCTGGAATGAGCAGTTCTTC
j_call: TRBJ2-3; d_call: .; v_call: TRBV19; clone_size: .; cdr3_aa: CASSWGPGVRTDTQYF; cdr3_nt: TGTGCCAGTAGTTGGGGACCGGGAGTGCGGACAGATACGCAGTATTTT
j_call: TRBJ2-5; d_call: .; v_call: TRBV18; clone_size: .; cdr3_aa: CASSPGEAETQYF; cdr3_nt: TGTGCCAGCTCACCAGGAGAAGCAGAGACCCAGTACTTC
j_call: TRBJ1-3; d_call: .; v_call: TRBV5-8; clone_size: few; cdr3_aa: CASSFAGAGNTIYF; cdr3_nt: TGTGCCAGCAGCTTTGCAGGGGCTGGAAACACCATATATTTT
j_call: TRBJ2-3; d_call: TRBD2; v_call: TRBV18; clone_size: once; cdr3_aa: CASSPASGSIDTQYF; cdr3_nt: TGTGCCAGCTCACCCGCTAGCGGGAGCATAGATACGCAGTATTTT
j_call: TRBJ2-7; d_call: TRBD1; v_call: TRBV3-1/TRBV3-2; clone_size: .; cdr3_aa: CASSQEDRPTYEQYF; cdr3_nt: TGTGCCAGCAGCCAAGAGGACAGGCCAACCTACGAGCAGTACTTC
j_call: TRBJ1-1; d_call: .; v_call: TRBV11-2; clone_size: .; cdr3_aa: CASSFFGTEAFF; cdr3_nt: TGTGCCAGCAGCTTTTTCGGTACTGAAGCTTTCTTT
j_call: TRBJ2-2; d_call: .; v_call: TRBV6-5; clone_size: .; cdr3_aa: CASRLTAVNTGELFF; cdr3_nt: TGTGCCAGCAGATTGACGGCGGTCAACACCGGGGAGCTGTTTTTT
j_call: TRBJ2-2; d_call: .; v_call: TRBV5-5; clone_size: .; cdr3_aa: CARKKEGPRVTGELFF; cdr3_nt: TGTGCCAGGAAAAAGGAGGGGCCTCGTGTCACCGGGGAGCTGTTTTTT
j_call: TRBJ2-7; d_call: TRBD2; v_call: TRBV7-2; clone_size: .; cdr3_aa: CASSTRTSVNEQYF; cdr3_nt: TGTGCCAGCAGCACTAGGACTAGCGTAAACGAGCAGTACTTC
j_call: TRBJ2-2; d_call: .; v_call: TRBV18; clone_size: once; cdr3_aa: CASSPDTQELFF; cdr3_nt: TGTGCCAGCTCACCCGACACCCAGGAGCTGTTTTTT
j_call: TRBJ2-1; d_call: TRBD2; v_call: TRBV10-3; clone_size: .; cdr3_aa: CAISELAEYSYNEQFF; cdr3_nt: TGTGCCATCAGTGAGCTAGCGGAGTACTCCTACAATGAGCAGTTCTTC
j_call: TRBJ2-3; d_call: TRBD2; v_call: TRBV7-9; clone_size: .; cdr3_aa: CASSFSRTSGPDTQYF; cdr3_nt: TGTGCCAGCAGCTTTTCTAGGACTAGCGGGCCAGATACGCAGTATTTT
j_call: TRBJ1-1; d_call: .; v_call: TRBV29-1; clone_size: .; cdr3_aa: CSVVYYRNTEAFF; cdr3_nt: TGCAGCGTTGTGTATTACAGGAACACTGAAGCTTTCTTT
j_call: TRBJ1-3; d_call: .; v_call: TRBV27; clone_size: .; cdr3_aa: CASRSGSRSGNTIYF; cdr3_nt: TGTGCCAGCAGAAGCGGTAGCCGCTCTGGAAACACCATATATTTT
j_call: TRBJ2-7; d_call: .; v_call: TRBV7-9; clone_size: few; cdr3_aa: CASSLEEQLGGYEQYF; cdr3_nt: TGTGCCAGCAGCTTAGAAGAGCAACTAGGGGGCTACGAGCAGTACTTC
j_call: TRBJ1-3; d_call: TRBD1; v_call: TRBV28; clone_size: .; cdr3_aa: CASSWPGGNGNTIYF; cdr3_nt: TGTGCCAGCAGTTGGCCAGGGGGCAACGGAAACACCATATATTTT
j_call: TRBJ2-2; d_call: .; v_call: TRBV6-5; clone_size: .; cdr3_aa: CASSSQGGTGELFF; cdr3_nt: TGTGCCAGCAGTTCCCAAGGGGGCACCGGGGAGCTGTTTTTT
j_call: TRBJ2-4; d_call: .; v_call: TRBV4-2; clone_size: .; cdr3_aa: CASSQDWHPVNIQYF; cdr3_nt: TGTGCCAGCAGCCAAGACTGGCATCCTGTAAACATTCAGTACTTC
j_call: TRBJ2-7; d_call: .; v_call: TRBV6-5; clone_size: .; cdr3_aa: CASSSRGLAGYEQYF; cdr3_nt: TGTGCCAGCAGTTCCAGGGGGCTAGCGGGATACGAGCAGTACTTC
j_call: TRBJ1-2; d_call: .; v_call: TRBV28; clone_size: .; cdr3_aa: CASSLSAGGYTF; cdr3_nt: TGTGCCAGCAGTTTATCGGCGGGAGGCTACACCTTC
j_call: TRBJ2-1; d_call: .; v_call: TRBV5-6; clone_size: once; cdr3_aa: CASSFEGDEQFF; cdr3_nt: TGTGCCAGCAGTTTTGAGGGGGATGAGCAGTTCTTC
j_call: TRBJ2-3; d_call: .; v_call: TRBV7-9; clone_size: once; cdr3_aa: CASSWVGGSTDTQYF; cdr3_nt: TGTGCCAGCAGCTGGGTCGGCGGGAGCACAGATACGCAGTATTTT
j_call: TRBJ2-2; d_call: .; v_call: TRBV4-3; clone_size: .; cdr3_aa: CASSQDFRGSNTGELFF; cdr3_nt: TGCGCCAGCAGCCAAGATTTCCGGGGGTCTAACACCGGGGAGCTGTTTTTT
j_call: TRBJ2-1; d_call: TRBD2; v_call: TRBV2; clone_size: .; cdr3_aa: CASRTLGLAGDSRSYNEQFF; cdr3_nt: TGTGCCAGCAGAACACTGGGACTAGCGGGAGATTCCCGGTCCTACAATGAGCAGTTCTTC
j_call: TRBJ1-1; d_call: TRBD1; v_call: TRBV28; clone_size: .; cdr3_aa: CASRPQGVAEAFF; cdr3_nt: TGTGCCAGCAGACCTCAGGGGGTGGCAGAAGCTTTCTTT
j_call: TRBJ2-7; d_call: .; v_call: TRBV19; clone_size: once; cdr3_aa: CASSPIGGRGLYEQYF; cdr3_nt: TGTGCCAGTAGCCCCATCGGGGGGCGGGGATTGTACGAGCAGTACTTC
j_call: TRBJ1-2; d_call: TRBD1; v_call: TRBV10-3; clone_size: once; cdr3_aa: CAISDGTGPLLGVFYGYTF; cdr3_nt: TGTGCCATCAGTGACGGGACAGGGCCACTCTTAGGGGTCTTCTATGGCTACACCTTC
j_call: TRBJ1-4; d_call: .; v_call: TRBV25-1; clone_size: .; cdr3_aa: CASSEPRQQGNEKLFF; cdr3_nt: TGTGCCAGCAGTGAACCCCGACAGCAGGGTAATGAAAAACTGTTTTTT
j_call: TRBJ2-7; d_call: .; v_call: TRBV27; clone_size: .; cdr3_aa: CASSLRQGGEQYF; cdr3_nt: TGTGCCAGCAGTTTAAGGCAGGGGGGCGAGCAGTACTTC
j_call: TRBJ2-1; d_call: .; v_call: TRBV9; clone_size: .; cdr3_aa: CASSPSNLDNEQFF; cdr3_nt: TGTGCCAGCAGCCCCTCCAACCTAGACAATGAGCAGTTCTTC